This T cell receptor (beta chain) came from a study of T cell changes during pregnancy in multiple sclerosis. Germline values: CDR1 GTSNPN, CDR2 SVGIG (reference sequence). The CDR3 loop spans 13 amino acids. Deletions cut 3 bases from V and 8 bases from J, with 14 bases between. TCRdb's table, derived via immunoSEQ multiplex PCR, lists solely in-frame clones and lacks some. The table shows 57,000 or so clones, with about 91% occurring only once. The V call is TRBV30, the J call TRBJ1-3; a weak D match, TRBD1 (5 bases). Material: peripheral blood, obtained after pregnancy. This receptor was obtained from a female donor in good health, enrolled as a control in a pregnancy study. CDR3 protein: CAWSPGIRDTIYF. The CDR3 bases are TGTGCCTGGAGCCCAGGGATAAGGGACACCATATATTTT.